A single sample gave rise to the 21 T cell receptor beta chains below, sequenced in a study of blood T cell repertoires in COVID-19. Assay: immunoSEQ multiplex PCR; the TCRdb copy retains only in-frame clones and omits some. This sample has approximately 170,000 clones, with around 85% found just once. Material for sequencing was peripheral blood. These receptors all come from a man aged 25-45 years with acute or convalescent COVID-19.

The rearrangement joins TRBV18 to TRBJ1-5; D unclear. This CDR3 is 14 amino acids long. The germline V gene encodes CDR1 KGHSH and CDR2 LQKENI. V was clipped by 2 bases and J by 4 bases, with 9 bases between them. The CDR3 DNA reads as TGTGCCAGCTCACCAATTGGAGGGAATCAGCCCCAGCATTTT. Translating it yields CASSPIGGNQPQHF.

The chain uses TRBV30 and TRBJ1-3; D is undetermined. V was trimmed by 0 bases and J by 2 bases, leaving 11 bases between them. The CDR3 sequence is 15 residues long. Germline loops: CDR1 GTSNPN, CDR2 SVGIG (reference sequence). The CDR3 DNA sequence: TGTGCCTGGAGTGTCTGGGCCGTGACTGGAAACACCATATATTTT. Translated, it gives CAWSVWAVTGNTIYF.

V gene TRBV27 combines with J gene TRBJ1-1; 8 bases align to TRBD1. Germline loops: CDR1 MNHEY, CDR2 SMNVEV (reference sequence). The CDR3 is 16 residues long. V lost 1 base and J lost 6; bases outside the gene matches: 10. The CDR3 is CASSLWSGGSTSEAFF. The CDR3, as DNA: TGTGCCAGCAGTTTATGGTCAGGGGGCTCTACCTCTGAAGCTTTCTTT.

The chain recombines TRBV11-2 with TRBJ1-2; D may be TRBD1 (6 bases). The V end was cut by 5 bases, the J end by 3 bases, with 16 bases between. The germline CDR1 and CDR2 sequences are SGHAT and FQNNGV. This CDR3 has 15 amino acids. The CDR3 DNA sequence: TGTGCCAGCAGCCCCTGGACAGCCCTGGACTATGGCTACACCTTC. This encodes CASSPWTALDYGYTF.

V usage is TRBV3-1 (or the pseudogene TRBV3-2) and J usage is TRBJ2-1; maybe TRBD2 (5 bases). Germline V gene data show CDR1 as LGHDT and CDR2 as YNNKEL (reference sequence). V was trimmed by 0 bases and J by 1 base, leaving 7 bases between them. This CDR3 region has 15 residues. The CDR3 nucleotides read TGTGCCAGCAGCCAAGAACTAGTGTCCTACAATGAGCAGTTCTTC. Translation gives CASSQELVSYNEQFF.

The chain employs TRBV5-1 and TRBJ2-3, with D hard to call. The CDR3 is 14 amino acids. The V and J ends lost 2 bases and 0 bases respectively, with 7 bases between them. Germline CDR1 SGHRS, CDR2 YFSETQ. CDR3 protein: CASSLQSSTDTQYF. The CDR3 region has the DNA TGCGCCAGCAGCTTACAGTCGAGCACAGATACGCAGTATTTT.

This chain uses TRBV29-1 with TRBJ2-3, with D tentatively TRBD2 (7 bases). CDR1 and CDR2 (germline): SQVTM, ANQGSEA. V was shortened by 8 bases and J by 4 bases, with 13 bases between the two germline ends. The CDR3 is made up of 12 amino acids. Written as DNA, the CDR3 is TGCAGCACCGGCGGGGGCTCAGATACGCAGTATTTT. Amino acid sequence: CSTGGGSDTQYF.

Here the CDR3 DNA reads TGTGCCAGCTCACCACTCAGGGGACAGAAGAACACTGAAGCTTTCTTT. As protein: CASSPLRGQKNTEAFF. V and J are TRBV18 and TRBJ1-1, with TRBD1 matching 7 bases. CDR3 length: 16 residues. In germline, CDR1 is KGHSH, CDR2 LQKENI. Losses at the gene ends were 1 base for V and 1 base for J; bases not matched to a gene: 6.

V usage is TRBV10-3 and J usage is TRBJ1-6, with TRBD1 matching 9 bases. Trimming removed 6 bases from V and 0 bases from J; junction bases left unmatched: 3. The CDR3 loop spans 16 amino acids. Per the germline V gene, CDR1 is ENHRY and CDR2 is SYGVKD. The CDR3 here is CAIRNRGRSYNSPLHF. CDR3 DNA: TGTGCCATCAGGAACAGGGGGCGCTCCTATAATTCACCCCTCCACTTT.

This clone was recorded only once. This chain uses TRBV19 with TRBJ2-1, with TRBD2 identical over 11 bases. With 6 bases clipped from V and 7 bases from J, the junction kept 8 bases outside the gene matches. The germline V gene has CDR1 LNHDA and CDR2 SQIVND (reference sequence). This CDR3 has 15 amino acids. Here the CDR3 DNA reads TGTGCCAGTAGAAACCCCGGGACTAGCGGTAATGAGCAGTTCTTC. Translating it yields CASRNPGTSGNEQFF.

In DNA form, the CDR3 reads TGTGCCAGCAGCCCGAGGACAGGGACGACTGAAGCTTTCTTT. Its protein product is CASSPRTGTTEAFF. The J gene is TRBJ1-1, the V gene TRBV7-8; 8 nucleotides agree with TRBD1. Germline V gives CDR1 SGHVS, CDR2 FQNEAQ. The CDR3 is 14 amino acids. The J segment lost 5 bases and the V segment lost 5 bases, leaving 7 bases of the junction unmatched.

This sequence joins TRBV5-8 and TRBJ2-2; possibly TRBD2 for D (8 bases). Germline V gene data show CDR1 as SGHTS and CDR2 as YDEGEE. V was cut by 7 bases and J by 1 base, with 14 bases left in between. CDR3 length equals 15 residues. The CDR3 region is CASREGQLNTGELFF. As DNA, the CDR3 is TGTGCCAGCCGGGAGGGACAGCTGAACACCGGGGAGCTGTTTTTT.

The chain has TRBV11-2 and TRBJ1-2; 8 positions match TRBD1. This CDR3 has 14 amino acids. J gave up 7 bases and V 1 base, and 5 bases lay outside the gene matches. CDR1 is SGHAT, CDR2 FQNNGV, per germline. In DNA, the CDR3 is TGTGCCAGCAGCTTAGGGACAGGGCTTTTTGGCTACACCTTC. The encoded protein is CASSLGTGLFGYTF.

The CDR3 reads CASSLRGGQGSYEQYF. In DNA form, the CDR3 reads TGTGCCAGCAGCTTACGGGGGGGACAGGGGTCCTACGAGCAGTACTTC. This chain joins TRBV13 and TRBJ2-7; TRBD1 matches 10 bases. Germline values: CDR1 PRHDT, CDR2 FYEKMQ (reference sequence). The V and J ends lost 2 bases and 1 base, in that order; junction bases with no gene match: 5. This CDR3 is built from 16 residues.

This rearrangement joins TRBV7-3 to TRBJ2-7, with a possible D match to TRBD2 (5 bases). V was pared by 0 bases and J by 3 bases, with 12 bases between. This CDR3 is 15 amino acids long. CDR1 is SGHTA and CDR2 is FQGTGA in the germline V gene. The CDR3 spells CASSLTAGPDYEQYF. The CDR3, as DNA: TGTGCCAGCAGCTTAACCGCGGGTCCTGACTACGAGCAGTACTTC.

The chain employs TRBV6-1 and TRBJ1-6; 8 bases match TRBD1. This CDR3 spans 18 amino acids. Trimming took 3 bases from V and 0 from J; bases not matched to a gene: 7. CDR1 is MNHNS and CDR2 is SASEGT in the germline V gene. The CDR3 here is CASSDQGAKGSYNSPLHF. The CDR3, as DNA: TGTGCCAGCAGTGACCAGGGGGCTAAGGGCTCCTATAATTCACCCCTCCACTTT.

This clone was detected a few times. CDR3 nucleotide sequence: TGCGCCAGCCAGAGTCAGGGCTCCGGGAAACTGTTTTTT. It codes for CASQSQGSGKLFF. This chain connects TRBV10-1 to TRBJ1-4; a possible D gene is TRBD1 (5 bases). This CDR3 is built from 13 residues. The V end lost 8 bases, the J end lost 11 bases, and 18 bases lay between the germline ends. The germline gives CDR1 WNHNN, CDR2 SYGVQD (reference sequence).

The genes are TRBV18 and TRBJ2-1; a possible D gene is TRBD2 (5 bases). CDR3 size: 13 residues. V gave up 2 bases and J gave up 10 bases, with 12 bases separating them. Germline-derived CDR1 and CDR2 are KGHSH and LQKENI. The CDR3 reads CASSPSSGLEQFF. CDR3 bases: TGTGCCAGCTCACCAAGCTCGGGGTTAGAGCAGTTCTTC. The variable domain in full, completed from reference TRBV18 and TRBJ2-1, reads NAGVMQNPRHLVRRRGQEARLRCSPMKGHSHVYWYRQLPEEGLKFMVYLQKENIIDESGMPKERFSAEFPKEGPSILRIQQVVRGDSAAYFCASSPSSGLEQFFGPGTRLTVL.

As regards this clone: The junction departs from the called germline gene at one end, perhaps through a read error. The CDR3 here is CASSPGTAQEQYF. The CDR3 nucleotides read TGTGCTAGCAGCCCCGGGACAGCCCAGGAGCAGTACTTC. The chain is built from TRBV7-7 and TRBJ2-7, with TRBD1 identical over 7 bases. Germline CDR1 is SSHAT and CDR2 is FNYEAQ (reference sequence). This CDR3 region has 13 residues.

This rearrangement joins TRBV6-5 to TRBJ2-7; 10 bases agree with TRBD1. Germline CDR1 MNHEY, CDR2 SVGAGI. The CDR3 is made up of 14 amino acids. V dropped 6 bases and J dropped 3; count of bases not matched to a gene: 5. CDR3 amino acids: CASRWTGGSYEQYF. The CDR3 bases are TGTGCCAGCAGATGGACAGGGGGAAGCTACGAGCAGTACTTC.

In regard to this clone: In the same sample, other DNA sequences code for this CDR3. The chain is built from TRBV28 and TRBJ1-6; 11 bases agree with TRBD1. The CDR3 extends over 14 amino acids. Trimming took 5 bases from V and 9 from J; bases not matched to a gene: 3. Per the germline V gene, CDR1 is MDHEN and CDR2 is SYDVKM. Here the CDR3 reads CASSPGTGGSPLHF. CDR3 in DNA: TGTGCCAGCAGTCCCGGGACAGGGGGTTCACCCCTCCACTTT.